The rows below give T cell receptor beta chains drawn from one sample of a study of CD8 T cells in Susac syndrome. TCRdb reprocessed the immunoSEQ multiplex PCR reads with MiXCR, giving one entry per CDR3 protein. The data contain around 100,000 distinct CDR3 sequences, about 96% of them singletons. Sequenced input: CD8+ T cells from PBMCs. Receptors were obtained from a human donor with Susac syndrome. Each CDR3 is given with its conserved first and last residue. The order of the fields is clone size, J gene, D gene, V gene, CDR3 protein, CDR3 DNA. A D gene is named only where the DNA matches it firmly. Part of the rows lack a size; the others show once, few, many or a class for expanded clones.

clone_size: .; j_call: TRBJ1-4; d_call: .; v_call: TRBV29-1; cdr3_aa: CSVENGNNEKLFF; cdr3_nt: TGCAGCGTTGAAAATGGGAATAATGAAAAACTGTTTTTT
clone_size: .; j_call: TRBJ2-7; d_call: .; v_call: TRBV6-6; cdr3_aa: CASSGGTEGYEQYF; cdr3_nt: TGTGCCAGCAGTGGGGGGACGGAAGGCTACGAGCAGTACTTC
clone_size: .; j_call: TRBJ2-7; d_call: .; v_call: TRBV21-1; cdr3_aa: CASSEERGGSNF; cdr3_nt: TGTGCCAGCAGCGAAGAACGGGGCGGATCAAACTTC
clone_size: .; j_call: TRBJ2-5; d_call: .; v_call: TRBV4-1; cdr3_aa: CASSQDRQQETQYF; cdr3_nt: TGCGCCAGCAGCCAAGATAGACAGCAAGAGACCCAGTACTTC
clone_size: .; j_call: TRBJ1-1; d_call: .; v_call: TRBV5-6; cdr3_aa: CASHPGQIFTEAFF; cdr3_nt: TGTGCCAGCCACCCCGGACAGATTTTCACTGAAGCTTTCTTT
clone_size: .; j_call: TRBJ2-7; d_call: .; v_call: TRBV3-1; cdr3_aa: CASSPSGAKQYF; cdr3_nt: TGTGCCAGCAGCCCCTCCGGAGCTAAGCAGTACTTC
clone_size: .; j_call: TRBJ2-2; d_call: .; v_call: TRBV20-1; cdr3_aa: CSARDWGSAGELFF; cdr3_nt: TGCAGTGCTAGAGATTGGGGGAGCGCCGGGGAGCTGTTTTTT
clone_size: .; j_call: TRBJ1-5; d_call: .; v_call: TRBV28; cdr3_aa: CASLPSVGQPQHF; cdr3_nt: TGTGCCAGTCTTCCGAGCGTGGGGCAGCCCCAGCATTTT
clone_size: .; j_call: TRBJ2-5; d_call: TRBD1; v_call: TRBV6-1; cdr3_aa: CASTRTGPQETQYF; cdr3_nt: TGTGCCAGCACCAGGACAGGGCCTCAAGAGACCCAGTACTTC
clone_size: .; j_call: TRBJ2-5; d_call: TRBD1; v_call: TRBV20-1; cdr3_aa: CSAMPLPGTGEETQYF; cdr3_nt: TGCAGTGCGATGCCTTTACCCGGGACAGGGGAAGAGACCCAGTACTTC
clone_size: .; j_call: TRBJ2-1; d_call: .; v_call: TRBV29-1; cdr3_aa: CSVRTAAGEQFF; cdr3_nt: TGCAGCGTCAGGACTGCGGCCGGTGAGCAGTTCTTC
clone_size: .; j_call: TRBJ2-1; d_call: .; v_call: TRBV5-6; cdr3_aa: CASSSGGGEQFF; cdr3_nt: TGTGCCAGCAGCTCGGGGGGCGGTGAGCAGTTCTTC
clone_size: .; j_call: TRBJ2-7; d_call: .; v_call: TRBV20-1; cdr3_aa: CSAREAGNYHEQYF; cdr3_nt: TGCAGTGCTAGAGAGGCAGGGAACTACCACGAGCAGTACTTC
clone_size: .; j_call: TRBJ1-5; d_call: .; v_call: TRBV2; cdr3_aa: CASSDNWDQPQHF; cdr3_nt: TGTGCCAGCAGCGACAACTGGGATCAGCCCCAGCATTTT
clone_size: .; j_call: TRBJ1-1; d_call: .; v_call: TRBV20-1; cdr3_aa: CSARSGDTEAFF; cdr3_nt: TGCAGTGCTAGGTCGGGGGACACTGAAGCTTTCTTT
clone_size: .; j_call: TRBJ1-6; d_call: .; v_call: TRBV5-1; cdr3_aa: CASSLEGASPLHF; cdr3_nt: TGCGCCAGCAGCTTGGAAGGCGCCTCACCCCTCCACTTT
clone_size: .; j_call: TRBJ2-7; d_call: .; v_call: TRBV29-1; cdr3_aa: CSVGDGGLGTYEQYF; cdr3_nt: TGCAGCGTCGGGGACGGGGGGCTCGGTACCTACGAGCAGTACTTC
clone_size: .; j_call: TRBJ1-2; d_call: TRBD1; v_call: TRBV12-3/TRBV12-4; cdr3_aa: CASSLRPGQNYGYTF; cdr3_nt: TGTGCCAGCAGTTTAAGGCCGGGACAGAACTATGGCTACACCTTC
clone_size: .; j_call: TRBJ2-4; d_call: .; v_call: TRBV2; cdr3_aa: CASSELLNRDIQYF; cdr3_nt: TGTGCCAGCAGTGAACTATTAAACAGGGACATTCAGTACTTC
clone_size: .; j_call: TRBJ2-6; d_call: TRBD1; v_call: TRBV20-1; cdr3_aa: CSAARDSLSGANVLTF; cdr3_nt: TGCAGTGCTGCCCGGGACAGCCTCTCTGGGGCCAACGTCCTGACTTTC
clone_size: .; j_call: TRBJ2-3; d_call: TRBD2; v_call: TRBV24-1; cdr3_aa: CATSESVLSGSHTQYF; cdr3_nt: TGTGCCACCAGTGAGTCTGTTCTTAGCGGGAGTCATACGCAGTATTTT
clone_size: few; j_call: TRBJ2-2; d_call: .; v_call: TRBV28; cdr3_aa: CASSFGGELFF; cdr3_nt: TGTGCCAGCAGTTTTGGCGGGGAGCTGTTTTTT
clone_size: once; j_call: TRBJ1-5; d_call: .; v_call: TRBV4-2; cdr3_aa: CASSQDEGQPQHF; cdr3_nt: TGTGCCAGCAGCCAAGATGAGGGTCAGCCCCAGCATTTT
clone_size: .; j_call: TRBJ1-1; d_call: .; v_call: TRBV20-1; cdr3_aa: CSARVGPSDTEAFF; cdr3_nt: TGCAGTGCTAGGGTAGGACCTTCGGACACTGAAGCTTTCTTT
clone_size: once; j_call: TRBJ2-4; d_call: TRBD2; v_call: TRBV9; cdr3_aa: CASSAHVGTSGNIQYF; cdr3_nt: TGTGCCAGCAGCGCCCACGTAGGGACTAGTGGAAACATTCAGTACTTC
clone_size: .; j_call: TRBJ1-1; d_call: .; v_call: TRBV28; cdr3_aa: CASSLAGTEAFF; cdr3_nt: TGTGCCAGCAGTCTAGCGGGCACTGAAGCTTTCTTT
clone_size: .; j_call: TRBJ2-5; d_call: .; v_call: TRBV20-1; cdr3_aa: CSARAGAPQETQYF; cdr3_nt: TGCAGTGCTAGGGCGGGGGCACCCCAAGAGACCCAGTACTTC
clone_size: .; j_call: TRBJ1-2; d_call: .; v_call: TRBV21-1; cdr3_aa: CASSIRQGPLYGYTF; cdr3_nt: TGTGCCAGCAGCATTAGACAGGGGCCCCTCTATGGCTACACCTTC
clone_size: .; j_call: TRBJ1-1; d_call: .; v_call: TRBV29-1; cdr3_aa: CSVEVLGANTEAFF; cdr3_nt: TGCAGCGTTGAAGTTCTGGGGGCGAACACTGAAGCTTTCTTT
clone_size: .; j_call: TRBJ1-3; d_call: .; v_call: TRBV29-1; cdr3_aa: CSVLAGIYGNTIYF; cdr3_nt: TGCAGCGTCCTAGCAGGGATATATGGAAACACCATATATTTT